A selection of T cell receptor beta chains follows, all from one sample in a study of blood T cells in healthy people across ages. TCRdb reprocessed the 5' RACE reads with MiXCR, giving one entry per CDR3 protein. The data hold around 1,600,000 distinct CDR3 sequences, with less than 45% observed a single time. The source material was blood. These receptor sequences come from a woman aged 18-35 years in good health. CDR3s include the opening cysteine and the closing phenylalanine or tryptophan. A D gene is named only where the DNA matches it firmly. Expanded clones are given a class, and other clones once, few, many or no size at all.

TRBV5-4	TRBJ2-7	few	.	TGTGCCAGCAGCTTAACGGGAGCTGGCGAGCAGTACTTC	CASSLTGAGEQYF
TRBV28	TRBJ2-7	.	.	TGTGCCAGCAGTTTAGAGGAGGGATCCTACTCCTGCGAGCAGTACTTC	CASSLEEGSYSCEQYF
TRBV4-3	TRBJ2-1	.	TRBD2	TGCGCCAGCAGCCAAGATAGTACTAGCGGGAGAGTTGAGCAGTTCTTC	CASSQDSTSGRVEQFF
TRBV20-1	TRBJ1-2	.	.	TGCAGTGCTAGAGACGGGACCTCGGGCTACACCTTC	CSARDGTSGYTF
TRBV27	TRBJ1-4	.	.	TGTGCCAGCAGTTGGGTCGCTCGGGGTCGAACTAATGAAAAACTGTTTTTT	CASSWVARGRTNEKLFF
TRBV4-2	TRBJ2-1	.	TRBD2	TGTGCCAGCAGCCAATATCCTAGCGGGAGACTAGGCAATGAGCAGTTCTTC	CASSQYPSGRLGNEQFF
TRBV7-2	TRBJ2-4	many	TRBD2	TGTGCCAGCAGTTTCCAGCACGGGGGGGGTTTAACGGAGTACTTC	CASSFQHGGGLTEYF
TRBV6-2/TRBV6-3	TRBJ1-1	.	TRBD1	TGTGCCAGCAGACCGGCGACAGGGGAAATGAACACTGAAGCTTTCTTT	CASRPATGEMNTEAFF
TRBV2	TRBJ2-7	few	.	TGTGCCAGCAGTGTCTACAGCTCCTACGAGCAGTACTTC	CASSVYSSYEQYF
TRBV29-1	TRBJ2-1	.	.	TGCAGCTCCCAGGGGAGCGGCCAAGAGACCCAGTTCTTC	CSSQGSGQETQFF
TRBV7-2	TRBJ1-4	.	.	TGTGCCAGCAGCCTGGAATGGGGAAGCGGTGAAAAACTGTTTTTT	CASSLEWGSGEKLFF
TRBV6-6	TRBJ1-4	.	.	TGTGCCAGCCAGATTACGAATGAAAAACTGTTTTTT	CASQITNEKLFF
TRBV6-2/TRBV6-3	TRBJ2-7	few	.	TGTGCCAGCAGTTTCCCGACCCCCCTCAGGGGACAAGTCTACGAGCAGTACTTC	CASSFPTPLRGQVYEQYF
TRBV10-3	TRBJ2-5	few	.	TGTGCCACCAGGGCCCTCGGGGAGACCCAGTACTTC	CATRALGETQYF
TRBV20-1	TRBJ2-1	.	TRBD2	TGCAGTGCTAGAGGGCTAGCGGGGGCCAGTGAGCAGTTCTTC	CSARGLAGASEQFF
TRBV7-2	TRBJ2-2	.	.	TGTGCCAGCAGCCGCCCGCCCGGGGAGCTGTTTTTT	CASSRPPGELFF
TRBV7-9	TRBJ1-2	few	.	TGTGCCAGCAGTAGGAACAGGGATTCTGGCTACACCTTC	CASSRNRDSGYTF
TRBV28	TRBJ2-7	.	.	TGTGCCAGCAGAGACAGAGCGGAAACCTACGAGCAGTACTTC	CASRDRAETYEQYF
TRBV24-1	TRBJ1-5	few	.	TGTGCCACCAGTGATGCGGGACTCCATCAGCCCCAGCATTTT	CATSDAGLHQPQHF
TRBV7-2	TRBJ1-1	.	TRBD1	TGTGCCAGCAGCTCAGGGGGGGTGGCTAGGAACACTGAAGCTTTCTTT	CASSSGGVARNTEAFF
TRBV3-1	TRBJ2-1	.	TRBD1	TGTGCCAGCAGCCTGGGACAGACCTCCTACAATGAGCAGTTCTTC	CASSLGQTSYNEQFF
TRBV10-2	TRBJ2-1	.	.	TGCGCCAGCAGTCGCATGAACAATGAGCAGTTCTTC	CASSRMNNEQFF
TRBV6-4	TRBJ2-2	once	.	TGTGCCAGCAGTGACGCGATAGCCGGCGGGGAGCTGTTTTTT	CASSDAIAGGELFF
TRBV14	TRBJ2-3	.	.	TGTGCCAGCAGCAACCGGGACCCCTCGCTAGATACGCAGTATTTT	CASSNRDPSLDTQYF
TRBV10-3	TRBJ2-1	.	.	TGTGCCATCAGTGAGTCCGGGGATGAGCAGTTCTTC	CAISESGDEQFF
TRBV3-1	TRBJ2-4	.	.	TGTGCCAGCAGCCAAAAGCGGCCCTGGGGAAACATTCAGTACTTC	CASSQKRPWGNIQYF
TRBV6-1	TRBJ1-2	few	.	TGTGCCAGCAGTGAAGGGGAGCGGGTTGGCTATGGCTACACCTTC	CASSEGERVGYGYTF
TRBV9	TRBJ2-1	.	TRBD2	TGTGCCAGCAGCGTGATGGGACTAGCGGGATACAATGAGCAGTTCTTC	CASSVMGLAGYNEQFF
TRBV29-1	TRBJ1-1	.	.	TGCACCGTGAGGGGGGAAGGGGTTGAAGCTTTCTTT	CTVRGEGVEAFF
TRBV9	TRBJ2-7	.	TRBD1	TGTGCCAGCAGCGGGACAGGGAACTCCTACGAGCAGTACTTC	CASSGTGNSYEQYF
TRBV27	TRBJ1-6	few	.	TGTGCCAGCAGTTTATGGCAGGGGATTAATTCACCCCTCCACTTT	CASSLWQGINSPLHF
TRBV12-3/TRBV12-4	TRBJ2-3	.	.	TGTGCCAGCAGTCCCCCGTGGATGGGAGATACGCAGTATTTT	CASSPPWMGDTQYF
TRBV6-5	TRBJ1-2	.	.	TGTGCCAGCAGCCCATTCCTCCCAATTCCTAACTATGGCTACACCTTC	CASSPFLPIPNYGYTF
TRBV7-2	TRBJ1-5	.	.	TGTGCCAGCAGCGGGACACATAGCAATCAGCCCCAGCATTTT	CASSGTHSNQPQHF
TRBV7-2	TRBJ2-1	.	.	TGTGCCAGCAGCTTTACTAGGAATGAGCAGTTCTTC	CASSFTRNEQFF
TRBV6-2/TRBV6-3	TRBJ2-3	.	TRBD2	TGTGCCAGCAGTCCGGGACTAGCGTCCGTAGATACGCAGTATTTT	CASSPGLASVDTQYF
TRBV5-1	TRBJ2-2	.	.	TGCGCCAGCAAAAAATCTGGGAGCTCCGGGGAGCTGTTTTTT	CASKKSGSSGELFF
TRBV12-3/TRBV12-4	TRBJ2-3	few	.	TGTGCCAGCAGTTTAATGGGTATAAGGGATACGCAGTATTTT	CASSLMGIRDTQYF
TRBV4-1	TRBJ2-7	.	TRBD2	TGCGCCAGCAGTTACCCCGGGACTAGCGCCGACGAGCAGTACTTC	CASSYPGTSADEQYF
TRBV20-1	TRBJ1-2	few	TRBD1	TGCAGTGCTAGTGAGGGGGCGACAGGGAGGGATGGCTACACCTTC	CSASEGATGRDGYTF
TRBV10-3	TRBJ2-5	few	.	TGTGCCATCAGCACCGGGAGGGGGCCAGAGACCCAGTACTTC	CAISTGRGPETQYF
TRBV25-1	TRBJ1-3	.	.	TGTGCCAGCAGAGGACGGAATGGAAACACCATATATTTT	CASRGRNGNTIYF
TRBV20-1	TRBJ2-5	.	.	TGCAGTGCTAGAGTGAGTCAAGAAGAGACCCAGTACTTC	CSARVSQEETQYF
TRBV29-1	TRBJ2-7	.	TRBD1	TGCAGCGTTGTAGGCTCAGGGGACAGTTGGTTTAATGAGCAGTACTTC	CSVVGSGDSWFNEQYF
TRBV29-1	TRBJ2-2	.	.	TGCAGCGTCGCCCAGGGACGGCCCGGGGAGCTGTTTTTT	CSVAQGRPGELFF
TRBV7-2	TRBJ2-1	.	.	TGTGCCAGCAGCGCACCCCCGAGTGTGCATGAGCAGTTCTTC	CASSAPPSVHEQFF
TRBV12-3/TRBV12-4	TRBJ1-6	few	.	TGTGCCAGCAGTTTCGCGGTAGGGGAAGTTTCACCCCTCCACTTT	CASSFAVGEVSPLHF
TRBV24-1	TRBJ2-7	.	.	TGTGCCACCAGTGACTCGGACAGCTACGAGCAGTACTTC	CATSDSDSYEQYF
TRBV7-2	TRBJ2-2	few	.	TGTGCCAGCAGCTTAGCGCGACACACCGGGGAGCTGTTTTTT	CASSLARHTGELFF
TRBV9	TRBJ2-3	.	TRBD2	TGTGCCAGCAGCGCGACTAGCGGGGGACCCGCAGGTACGCAGTATTTT	CASSATSGGPAGTQYF
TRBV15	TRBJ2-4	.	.	TGTGCCACCAGCAGAGACGTAAAAAACATTCAGTACTTC	CATSRDVKNIQYF
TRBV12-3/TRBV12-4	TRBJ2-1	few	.	TGTGCCAGCAGTTTATCACCCGGGGCTTGGGATGAGCAGTTCTTC	CASSLSPGAWDEQFF